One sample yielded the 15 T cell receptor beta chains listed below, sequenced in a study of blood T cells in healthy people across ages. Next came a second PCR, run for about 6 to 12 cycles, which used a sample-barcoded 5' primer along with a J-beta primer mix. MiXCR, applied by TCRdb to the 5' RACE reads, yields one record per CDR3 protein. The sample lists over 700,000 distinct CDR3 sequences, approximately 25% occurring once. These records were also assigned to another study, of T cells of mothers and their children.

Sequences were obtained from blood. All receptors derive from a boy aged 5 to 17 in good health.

The CDR3 region has the DNA TGTGCCAGCAGTTCGGGACTAGCGGGAGATCCTTACGAGCAGTACTTC. Its translation is CASSSGLAGDPYEQYF. The J gene is TRBJ2-7, the V gene TRBV27; 14 nucleotides align to TRBD2. After removal of 4 bases from V and 4 bases from J, the junction contained 6 bases not matched to a gene. In germline, CDR1 is MNHEY, CDR2 SMNVEV (reference sequence). The CDR3 length is 16 residues.

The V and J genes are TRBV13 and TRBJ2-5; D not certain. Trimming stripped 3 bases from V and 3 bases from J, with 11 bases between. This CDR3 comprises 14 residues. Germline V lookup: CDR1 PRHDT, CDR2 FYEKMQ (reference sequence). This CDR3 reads CASSFRTEEETQYF. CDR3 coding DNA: TGTGCCAGCAGCTTTCGGACGGAAGAAGAGACCCAGTACTTC.

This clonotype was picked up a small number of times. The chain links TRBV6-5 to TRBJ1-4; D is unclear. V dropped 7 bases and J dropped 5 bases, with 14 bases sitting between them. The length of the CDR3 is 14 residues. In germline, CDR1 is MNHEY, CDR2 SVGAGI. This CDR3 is CASTERSGNEKLFF. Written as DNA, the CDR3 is TGTGCCAGCACTGAAAGGTCGGGGAATGAAAAACTGTTTTTT.

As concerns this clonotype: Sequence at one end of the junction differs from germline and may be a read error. CDR3 nucleotide sequence: TGTGCCAGTAGTTACTCGGTTACGGACAGGGGTCCACCCCTCCACTTT. Translation: CASSYSVTDRGPPLHF. The chain joins TRBV6-6 to TRBJ1-6; 9 bases line up with TRBD1. Germline assignment: CDR1 MNHNY and CDR2 SVGAGI (reference sequence). The CDR3 runs to 16 residues.

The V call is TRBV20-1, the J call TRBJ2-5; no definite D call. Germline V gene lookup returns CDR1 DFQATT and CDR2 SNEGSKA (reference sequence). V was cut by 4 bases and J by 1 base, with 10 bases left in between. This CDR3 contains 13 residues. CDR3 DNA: TGCAGTGCTACTTCGACACTCCAAGAGACCCAGTACTTC. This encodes CSATSTLQETQYF.

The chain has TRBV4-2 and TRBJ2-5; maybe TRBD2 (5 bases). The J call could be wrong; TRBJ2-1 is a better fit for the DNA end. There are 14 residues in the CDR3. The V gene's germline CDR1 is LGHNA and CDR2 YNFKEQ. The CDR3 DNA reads TGTGCCAGCAGCCAAGATGCTAGCCGCAATGAGCAGTTCTTC. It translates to CASSQDASRNEQFF.

Here the CDR3 reads CASSPLPRRGTDTQYF. The DNA for the CDR3 is TGTGCCAGCAGCCCCCTACCGCGGAGGGGAACAGATACGCAGTATTTT. V is TRBV7-2 and J is TRBJ2-3; D may be TRBD2 (6 bases). CDR1 is SGHTA and CDR2 is FQGNSA in the germline V gene. The CDR3 consists of 16 residues. V was pared by 5 bases and J by 3 bases, with 18 bases between.

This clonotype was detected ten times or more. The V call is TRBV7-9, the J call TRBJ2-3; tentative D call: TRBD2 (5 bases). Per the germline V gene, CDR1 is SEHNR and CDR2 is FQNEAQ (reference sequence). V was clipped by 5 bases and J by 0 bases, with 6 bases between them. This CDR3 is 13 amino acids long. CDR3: CASSRGSTDTQYF. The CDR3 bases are TGTGCCAGCAGCCGAGGGAGCACAGATACGCAGTATTTT.

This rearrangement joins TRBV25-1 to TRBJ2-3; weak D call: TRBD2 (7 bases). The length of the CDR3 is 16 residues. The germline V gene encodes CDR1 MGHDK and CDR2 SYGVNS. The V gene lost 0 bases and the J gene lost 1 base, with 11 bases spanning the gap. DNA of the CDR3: TGTGCCAGCAGTGAATATGGGCGGGGGCGCACAGATACGCAGTATTTT. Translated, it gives CASSEYGRGRTDTQYF.

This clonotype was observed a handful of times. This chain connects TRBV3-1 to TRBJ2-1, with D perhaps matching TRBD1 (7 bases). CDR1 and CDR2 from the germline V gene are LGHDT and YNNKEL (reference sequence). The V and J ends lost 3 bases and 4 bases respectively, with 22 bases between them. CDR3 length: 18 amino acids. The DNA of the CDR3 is TGTGCCAGCAGCCATCGGAAAGGAGGGACAGCTACTTACAATGAGCAGTTCTTC. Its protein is CASSHRKGGTATYNEQFF.

CDR3 DNA: TGTGCCAGCAGCGGGCGGGGTGTGACAGAGACCCAGTACTTC. Translated: CASSGRGVTETQYF. V is TRBV11-2 and J is TRBJ2-5, with D possibly TRBD2 on 6 matching bases. Germline loops: CDR1 SGHAT, CDR2 FQNNGV. V was cut by 5 bases and J by 4 bases, with 14 bases left in between. The length of the CDR3 is 14 residues.

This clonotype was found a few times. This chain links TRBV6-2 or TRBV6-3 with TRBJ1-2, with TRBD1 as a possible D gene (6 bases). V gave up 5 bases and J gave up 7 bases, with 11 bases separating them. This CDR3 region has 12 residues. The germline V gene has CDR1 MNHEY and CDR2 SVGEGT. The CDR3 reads CASSAGVTGYTF. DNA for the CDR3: TGTGCCAGCAGTGCAGGGGTTACTGGCTACACCTTC.

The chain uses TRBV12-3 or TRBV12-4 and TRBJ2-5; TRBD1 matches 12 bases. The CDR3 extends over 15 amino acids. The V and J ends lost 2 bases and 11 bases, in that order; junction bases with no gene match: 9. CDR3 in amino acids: CASSLRGQGAWEQYF. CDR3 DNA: TGTGCCAGCAGTTTACGGGGACAGGGGGCGTGGGAGCAGTACTTC.

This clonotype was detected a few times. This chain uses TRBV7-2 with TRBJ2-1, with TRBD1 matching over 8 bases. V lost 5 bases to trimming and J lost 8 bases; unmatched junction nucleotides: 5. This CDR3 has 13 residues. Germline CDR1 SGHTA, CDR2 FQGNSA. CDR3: CASSRDRLYEQFF. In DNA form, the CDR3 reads TGTGCCAGCAGCAGGGACAGGCTCTATGAGCAGTTCTTC.

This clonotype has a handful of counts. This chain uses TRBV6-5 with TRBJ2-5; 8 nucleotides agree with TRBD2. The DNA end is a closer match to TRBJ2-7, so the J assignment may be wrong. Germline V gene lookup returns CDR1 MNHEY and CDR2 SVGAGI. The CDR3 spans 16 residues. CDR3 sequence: CASSYSFGTSSYEQYF. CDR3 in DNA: TGTGCCAGCAGTTACTCGTTCGGGACTAGCTCCTACGAGCAGTACTTC.